This T cell receptor beta chain was found in a study of blood T cell repertoires in COVID-19. Study at large: Both acute and convalescent COVID-19 samples were obtained from the United States, Italy and Spain. T cells, B-cell-depleted T cells, or PBMCs supplied cDNA or gDNA.

Authors' data handling: Reference gene primer amplification gave estimated nucleated cell counts. Using immunoSEQ multiplex PCR, the repertoire was profiled, and TCRdb retains in-frame clones only, with some absent. Clone size and the V and J calls come from that table; the DNA yielded D and trimming. The data hold some 210,000 clones, with roughly 82% observed a single time. Germline CDR1 is MNHEY and CDR2 is SMNVEV (reference sequence). This CDR3 spans 15 amino acids. Trimming removed 2 bases from V and 6 bases from J, with 16 bases in between. The receptor's source is a woman between 35 and 50 years old with acute or convalescent COVID-19. The chain links TRBV27 to TRBJ1-2; weak D call: TRBD1 (5 bases). Sequencing was performed on peripheral blood. CDR3 in DNA: TGTGCCAGCAGTTTAGAAGCAGGGCGGGGAAATGGCTACACCTTC. Protein sequence: CASSLEAGRGNGYTF.